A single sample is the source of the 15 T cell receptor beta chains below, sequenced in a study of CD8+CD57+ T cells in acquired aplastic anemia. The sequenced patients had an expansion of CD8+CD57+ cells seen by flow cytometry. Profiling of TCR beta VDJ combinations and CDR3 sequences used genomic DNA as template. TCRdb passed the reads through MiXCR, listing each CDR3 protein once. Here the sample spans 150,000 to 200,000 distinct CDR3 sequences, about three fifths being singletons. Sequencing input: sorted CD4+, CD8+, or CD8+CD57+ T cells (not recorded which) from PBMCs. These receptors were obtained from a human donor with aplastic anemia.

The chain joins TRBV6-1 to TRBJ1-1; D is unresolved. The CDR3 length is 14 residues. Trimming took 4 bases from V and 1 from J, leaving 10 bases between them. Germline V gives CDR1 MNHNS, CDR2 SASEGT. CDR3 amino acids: CASSGDRQNTEAFF. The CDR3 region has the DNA TGTGCCAGCAGTGGAGACCGACAGAACACTGAAGCTTTCTTT.

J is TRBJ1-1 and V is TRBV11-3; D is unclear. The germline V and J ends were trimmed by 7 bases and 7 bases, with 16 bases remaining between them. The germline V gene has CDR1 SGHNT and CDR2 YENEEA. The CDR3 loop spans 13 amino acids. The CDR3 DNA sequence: TGTGCCAGCACCACCCCGGTGGGAAATGAAGCTTTCTTT. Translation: CASTTPVGNEAFF.

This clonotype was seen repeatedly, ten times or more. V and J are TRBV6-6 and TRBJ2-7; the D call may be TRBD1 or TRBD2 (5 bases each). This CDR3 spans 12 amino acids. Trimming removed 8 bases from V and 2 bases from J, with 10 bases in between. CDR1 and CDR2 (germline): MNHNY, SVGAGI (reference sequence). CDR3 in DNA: TGTGCCAGCGATGAGGGGACCTACGAGCAGTACTTC. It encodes CASDEGTYEQYF.

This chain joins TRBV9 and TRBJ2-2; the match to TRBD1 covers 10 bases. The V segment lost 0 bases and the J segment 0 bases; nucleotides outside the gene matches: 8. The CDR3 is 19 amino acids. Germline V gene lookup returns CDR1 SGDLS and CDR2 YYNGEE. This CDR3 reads CASSVVKGTGASNTGELFF. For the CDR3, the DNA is TGTGCCAGCAGCGTAGTGAAGGGGACAGGGGCATCGAACACCGGGGAGCTGTTTTTT.

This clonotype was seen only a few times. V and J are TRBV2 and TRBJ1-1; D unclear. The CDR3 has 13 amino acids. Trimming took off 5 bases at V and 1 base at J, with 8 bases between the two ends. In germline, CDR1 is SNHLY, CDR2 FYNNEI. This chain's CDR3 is CASSTNRNTEAFF. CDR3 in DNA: TGTGCCAGCAGTACTAACCGGAACACTGAAGCTTTCTTT.

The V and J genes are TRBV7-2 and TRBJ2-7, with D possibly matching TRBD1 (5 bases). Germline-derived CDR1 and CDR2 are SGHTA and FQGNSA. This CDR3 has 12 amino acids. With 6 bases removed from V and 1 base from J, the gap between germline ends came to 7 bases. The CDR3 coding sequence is TGTGCCAGCAGAGACAGATCCTACGAGCAGTACTTC. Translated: CASRDRSYEQYF.

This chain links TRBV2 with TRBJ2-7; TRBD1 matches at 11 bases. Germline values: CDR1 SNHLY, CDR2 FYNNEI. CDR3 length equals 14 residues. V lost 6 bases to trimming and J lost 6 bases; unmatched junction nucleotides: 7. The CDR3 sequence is CASSHGQGAVEQYF. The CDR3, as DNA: TGTGCCAGCAGCCACGGACAGGGGGCTGTCGAGCAGTACTTC.

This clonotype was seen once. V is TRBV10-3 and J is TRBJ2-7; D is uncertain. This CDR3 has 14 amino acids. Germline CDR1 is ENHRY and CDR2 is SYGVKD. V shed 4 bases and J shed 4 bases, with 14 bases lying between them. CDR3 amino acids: CAISVRRVRYEQYF. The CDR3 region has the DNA TGTGCCATCAGTGTCCGGCGTGTAAGGTACGAGCAGTACTTC.

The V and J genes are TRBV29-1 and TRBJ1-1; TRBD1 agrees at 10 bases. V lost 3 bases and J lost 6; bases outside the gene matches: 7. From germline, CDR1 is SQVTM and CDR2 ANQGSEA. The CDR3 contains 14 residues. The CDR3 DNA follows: TGCAGCGTTGATCCCGGACAGGGGGAGCCTGAAGCTTTCTTT. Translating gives CSVDPGQGEPEAFF.

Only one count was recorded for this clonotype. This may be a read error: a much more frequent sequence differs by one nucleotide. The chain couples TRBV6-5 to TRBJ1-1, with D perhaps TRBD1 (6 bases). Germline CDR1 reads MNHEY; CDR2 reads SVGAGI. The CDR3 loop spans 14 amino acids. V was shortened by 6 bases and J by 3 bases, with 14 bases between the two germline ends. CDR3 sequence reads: CASRYIRGDTEAFF. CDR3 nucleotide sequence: TGTGCCAGCAGGTATATCAGGGGAGACACTGAAGCTTTCTTT.

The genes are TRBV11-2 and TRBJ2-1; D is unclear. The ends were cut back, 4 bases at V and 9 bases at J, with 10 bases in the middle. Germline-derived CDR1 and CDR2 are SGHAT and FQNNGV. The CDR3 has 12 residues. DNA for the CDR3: TGTGCCAGCAGCTCAGCAGCAGGTGAGCAGTTCTTC. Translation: CASSSAAGEQFF.

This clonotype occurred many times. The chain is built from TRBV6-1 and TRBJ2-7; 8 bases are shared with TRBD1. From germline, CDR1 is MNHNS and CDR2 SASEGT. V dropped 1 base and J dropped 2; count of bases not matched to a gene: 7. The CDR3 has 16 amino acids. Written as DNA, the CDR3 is TGTGCCAGCAGTGAAGGACAGGGGCCGGGAGCCTACGAGCAGTACTTC. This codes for CASSEGQGPGAYEQYF.

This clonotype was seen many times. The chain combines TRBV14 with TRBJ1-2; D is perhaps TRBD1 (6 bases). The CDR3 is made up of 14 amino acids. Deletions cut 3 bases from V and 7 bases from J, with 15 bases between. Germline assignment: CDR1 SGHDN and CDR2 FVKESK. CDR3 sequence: CASSQKQGLFGYTF. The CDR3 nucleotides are TGTGCCAGCAGCCAGAAACAGGGTCTTTTTGGCTACACCTTC.

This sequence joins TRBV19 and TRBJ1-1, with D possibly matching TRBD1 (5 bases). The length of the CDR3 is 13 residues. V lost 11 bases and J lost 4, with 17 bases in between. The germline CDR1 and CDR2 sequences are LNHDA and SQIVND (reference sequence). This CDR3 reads CAGRDRGSTEAFF. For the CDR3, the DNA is TGTGCCGGCCGGGACCGAGGGTCCACTGAAGCTTTCTTT.

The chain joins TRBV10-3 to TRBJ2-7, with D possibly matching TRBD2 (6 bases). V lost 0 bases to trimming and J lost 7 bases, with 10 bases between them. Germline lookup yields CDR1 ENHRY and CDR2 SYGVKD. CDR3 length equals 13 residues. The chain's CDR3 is CAISESRDREQYF. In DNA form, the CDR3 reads TGTGCCATCAGTGAGTCGCGGGACCGAGAGCAGTACTTC.